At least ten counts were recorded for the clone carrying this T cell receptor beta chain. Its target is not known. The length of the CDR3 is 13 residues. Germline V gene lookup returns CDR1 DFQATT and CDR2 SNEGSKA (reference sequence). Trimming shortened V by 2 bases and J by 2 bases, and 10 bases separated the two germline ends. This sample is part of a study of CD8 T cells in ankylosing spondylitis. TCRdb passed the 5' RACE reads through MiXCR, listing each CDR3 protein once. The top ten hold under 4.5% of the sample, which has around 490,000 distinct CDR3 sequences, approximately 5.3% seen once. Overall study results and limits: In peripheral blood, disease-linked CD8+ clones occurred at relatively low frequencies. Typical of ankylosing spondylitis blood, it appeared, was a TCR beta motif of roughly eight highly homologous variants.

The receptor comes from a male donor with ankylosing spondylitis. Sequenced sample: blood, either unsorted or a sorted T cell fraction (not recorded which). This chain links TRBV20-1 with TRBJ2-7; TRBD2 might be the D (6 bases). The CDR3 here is CSARTGTPYEQYF. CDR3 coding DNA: TGCAGTGCTAGAACCGGGACTCCCTACGAGCAGTACTTC.